This T cell receptor beta chain derives from a study of Graves' ophthalmopathy and Graves' hyperthyroidism. Study-wide results and caveats: A roughly 84% specificity and 87.88% sensitivity were achieved by a 13-signature model that separated ophthalmopathy from stable hyperthyroidism.

CDR3 length: 13 amino acids. The germline gives CDR1 MNHNS, CDR2 SASEGT. Trimming left V 5 bases short and J 8 bases short, with 15 bases between. Comments on this clonotype: The antigen is undetermined.

RNA transcripts were the source from which TCR beta CDR3 regions were amplified. HTBI primers were employed in first-round RT-PCR, then a second-round multiplex PCR followed. TCRdb ran MiXCR on the multiplex PCR reads and lists one entry per CDR3 protein. This table has 170,000 or so distinct CDR3 sequences, around 40% appearing once. CAS ≥3, NOSPECS ≥4, moderate-to-severe activity and duration under 3 months marked donors with ophthalmopathy. The evidence that diagnosis relied on was clinical symptoms, serum thyroxine, TRAb, thyroid ultrasound and orbital computed tomography. This receptor was identified in a man aged 30-40 years with Graves' ophthalmopathy. The V call is TRBV6-1, the J call TRBJ1-2, with a weak D call TRBD1 (5 bases). The specimen was peripheral blood. The CDR3 sequence: CASSKDSRRGYTF. Here the CDR3 DNA reads TGTGCCAGCAGTAAAGACAGCCGTCGAGGCTACACCTTC.